This TCR beta chain was observed in a study of T cell responses to AZD1222 COVID-19 vaccine. Background on the study: Timing groups of about 4 and about 12 weeks for second doses were pooled. Notes on the study in general: Baseline seropositives among AZD1222 recipients totaled only five or six. Sampling captured repertoires only after the peak T cell response.

The protocol was immunoSEQ multiplex PCR, while the TCRdb copy is restricted to in-frame clones and leaves out a portion. The table has roughly 45,000 clones, over 65% seen once. About this clone itself: What it binds is not known.

This CDR3 has 13 residues. V lost 5 bases, J lost 3 bases, and 10 bases lay in between. The TCR was taken from an adult in good health. This rearrangement joins TRBV12-3 or TRBV12-4 to TRBJ1-2; perhaps TRBD1 as D (6 bases). The source material was peripheral blood, sampled on day 0 of AZD1222 vaccination. The CDR3 region is CASSEQGYYGYTF. The CDR3 DNA reads as TGTGCCAGCAGTGAACAGGGCTACTATGGCTACACCTTC.